The 6 T cell receptor beta chains reported below all come from one sample, sequenced in a study of blood T cell repertoires in COVID-19. Measured with immunoSEQ multiplex PCR; TCRdb has only the in-frame clones, and not every one. The data contain 200,000 to 250,000 clones, more than 70% of them singletons. Sequencing was carried out using peripheral blood. The source of these receptors is an elderly man with acute or convalescent COVID-19.

This clone was counted once. The CDR3 DNA reads as TGCGCCAGCAGCCTTGCCACAGGGGGGACCTATGGCTACACCTTC. Amino acid sequence: CASSLATGGTYGYTF. V and J are TRBV5-1 and TRBJ1-2, with 8 bases matching TRBD1. Germline-derived CDR1 and CDR2 are SGHRS and YFSETQ. CDR3 length: 15 amino acids. Germline trimming cut 4 bases from V and 4 bases from J; bases unmatched to any gene: 9.

The gene calls are TRBV7-6 and TRBJ2-2; 9 positions match TRBD1. Losses at the gene ends were 1 base for V and 3 bases for J; bases not matched to a gene: 15. Germline V CDR1 and CDR2: SGHVS, FNYEAQ. The length of the CDR3 is 20 residues. The CDR3: CASSLVGQGVAWSYTGELFF. The CDR3 DNA is TGTGCCAGCAGCTTAGTGGGACAGGGAGTAGCTTGGTCCTACACCGGGGAGCTGTTTTTT.

The genes are TRBV5-1 and TRBJ2-1, with D possibly being TRBD2 (6 bases). This CDR3 is built from 14 residues. The germline V and J ends were trimmed by 4 bases and 4 bases, with 12 bases remaining between them. CDR1 is SGHRS, CDR2 YFSETQ, per germline. The CDR3 nucleotides are TGCGCCAGCAGCCCCCGGCGGGGTTACAATGAGCAGTTCTTC. It is translated as CASSPRRGYNEQFF.

The V call is TRBV15, the J call TRBJ2-7; D unresolved. The CDR3 length is 13 residues. CDR1 and CDR2 from the germline V gene are LNHNV and YYDKDF (reference sequence). V lost 0 bases to trimming and J lost 6 bases, with 9 bases between them. CDR3 loop: CATSRDRVGEQYF. CDR3 bases: TGTGCCACCAGCAGAGATCGGGTAGGCGAGCAGTACTTC.

V is TRBV10-3 and J is TRBJ1-1; D unresolved. The CDR3 has 11 amino acids. V lost 0 bases, J lost 11 bases, and 7 bases lay in between. CDR1 is ENHRY, CDR2 SYGVKD, per germline. CDR3 bases: TGTGCCATCAGTGAGTCGTGGGCTGCTTTCTTT. Its protein is CAISESWAAFF.

The chain joins TRBV29-1 to TRBJ1-2, with 7 positions matching TRBD1. Trimming at V came to 5 bases and at J to 7 bases, leaving 10 bases not matched to a gene. Germline loops: CDR1 SQVTM, CDR2 ANQGSEA. The CDR3 is 13 amino acids. In DNA form, the CDR3 reads TGCAGCGTTACGTTACAGGGGAAAAGTGGCTACACCTTC. This sequence encodes CSVTLQGKSGYTF.